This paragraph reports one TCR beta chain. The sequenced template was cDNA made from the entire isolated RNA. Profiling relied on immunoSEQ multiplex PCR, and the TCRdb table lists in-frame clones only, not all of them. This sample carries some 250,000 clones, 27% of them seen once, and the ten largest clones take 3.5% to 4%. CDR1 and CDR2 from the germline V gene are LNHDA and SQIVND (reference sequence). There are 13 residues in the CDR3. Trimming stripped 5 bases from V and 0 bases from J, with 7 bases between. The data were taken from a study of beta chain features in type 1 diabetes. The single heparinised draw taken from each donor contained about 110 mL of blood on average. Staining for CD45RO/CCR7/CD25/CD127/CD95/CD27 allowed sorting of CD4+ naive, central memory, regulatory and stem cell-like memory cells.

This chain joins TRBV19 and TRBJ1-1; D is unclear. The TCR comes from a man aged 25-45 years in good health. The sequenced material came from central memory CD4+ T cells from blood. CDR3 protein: CASSVVMNTEAFF. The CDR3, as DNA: TGTGCCAGTAGTGTAGTGATGAACACTGAAGCTTTCTTT.